The source of this TCR beta chain is a study of post-analysis software for immune sequencing data. General observations from the study: The five TRBV segments detected at higher frequency in patients than in controls included TRBV5-6, TRBV5-1 and TRBV20-1.

The CDR3 length is 11 residues. The V and J ends lost 2 bases and 7 bases respectively, with 6 bases between them. Germline V gene lookup returns CDR1 SQVTM and CDR2 ANQGSEA. Prepared libraries of TCR beta cDNA carried unique molecular identifiers. TCRdb re-called the PCR reads with MiXCR, one entry per CDR3 protein. The sample consists of about 810,000 distinct CDR3 sequences, about 50% of them appearing once. This clonotype came up a few times. As yet, its antigen is unknown. This clonotype was obtained from a girl between 5 and 17 years old with multiple sclerosis. The sequenced material came from blood. V gene TRBV29-1 combines with J gene TRBJ2-1; TRBD1 might be the D (6 bases). DNA of the CDR3: TGCAGCGTTGAACAGGGGAATGAGCAGTTCTTC. Translation gives CSVEQGNEQFF.